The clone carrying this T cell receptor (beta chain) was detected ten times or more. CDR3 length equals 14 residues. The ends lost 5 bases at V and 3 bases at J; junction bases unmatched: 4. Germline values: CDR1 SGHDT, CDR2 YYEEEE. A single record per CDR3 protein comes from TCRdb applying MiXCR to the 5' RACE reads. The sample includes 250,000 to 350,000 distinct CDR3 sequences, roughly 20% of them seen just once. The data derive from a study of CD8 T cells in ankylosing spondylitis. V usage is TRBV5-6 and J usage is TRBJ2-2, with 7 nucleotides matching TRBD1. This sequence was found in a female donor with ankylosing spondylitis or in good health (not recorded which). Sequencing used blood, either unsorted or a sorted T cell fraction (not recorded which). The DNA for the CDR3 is TGTGCCAGCAGACTCGGACAGGACACCGGGGAGCTGTTTTTT. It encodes CASRLGQDTGELFF.